This T cell receptor (beta chain) was observed in a study of OX40 agonist ivuxolimab in advanced cancers. The germline V gene has CDR1 SGDLS and CDR2 YYNGEE. The CDR3 has 15 amino acids. The V end was cut by 4 bases, the J end by 3 bases, with 14 bases between. This clone was counted between two and nine times. Exclusion applied to patients with autoimmune disease history or systemic immunosuppression. Data came from immunoSEQ multiplex PCR; TCRdb stores just in-frame clones and leaves some out. The sample contains 55,000 to 75,000 clones, around 85% of which appear only once. The sequences come from CD4+ or CD8+ T cells sorted from blood, collected in a trial of the OX40 agonist ivuxolimab. V usage is TRBV9 and J usage is TRBJ1-5; tentatively, D is TRBD1 (6 bases). This TCR came from an adult with an advanced solid tumor such as melanoma, head and neck, liver or kidney cancer. The CDR3 region has the DNA TGTGCCAGCAGCCCAGGACAGTCCTCCAATCAGCCCCAGCATTTT. Translating it yields CASSPGQSSNQPQHF.